These T cell receptor beta chains were read from a single sample in a study of cytomegalovirus exposure and HLA in healthy donors. This table comes from immunoSEQ multiplex PCR, and its TCRdb copy is limited to in-frame clones, with some not included. The sample records around 76,000 clones, under 80% being singletons. Specimen: PBMCs. These receptors all come from a man aged 40-55 years in good health and CMV-seronegative. The CDR3 runs from the conserved cysteine through the conserved F or W. A D gene is named only where the DNA matches it firmly. Part of the rows lack a size; the others show once, few, many or a class for expanded clones.

>TRBJ2-1|TRBV5-1|once|-
CASSLESRSSYNEQFF
TGCGCCAGCAGCTTGGAGTCGAGGAGCTCCTACAATGAGCAGTTCTTC
>TRBJ1-2|TRBV6-1|-|-
CASSVSTVGGGYTF
TGTGCCAGCAGTGTGTCAACAGTCGGTGGCGGCTACACCTTC
>TRBJ2-1|TRBV20-1|-|TRBD2
CSATRREGQFF
TGCAGTGCTACCCGGAGGGAGGGGCAGTTCTTC
>TRBJ2-1|TRBV27|once|TRBD2
CASSLLLTSGYNEQFF
TGTGCCAGCAGTCTCCTCTTGACTAGCGGCTACAATGAGCAGTTCTTC
>TRBJ1-2|TRBV29-1|-|-
CSVPGGGKFYGYTF
TGCAGCGTTCCTGGGGGGGGCAAATTCTATGGCTACACCTTC
>TRBJ2-1|TRBV19|-|TRBD1
CASSIAAQGVFNEQFF
TGTGCCAGTAGTATAGCGGCCCAGGGGGTTTTCAATGAGCAGTTCTTC
>TRBJ2-5|TRBV2|-|-
CASRRETQYF
TGTGCCAGCAGACGGGAGACCCAGTACTTC
>TRBJ2-3|TRBV6-5|-|TRBD1
CASSRQGALPDTQYF
TGTGCCAGCAGCCGACAGGGGGCGCTTCCAGATACGCAGTATTTT
>TRBJ1-5|TRBV6-1|-|TRBD1
CATTGVTQPQHF
TGTGCCACCACAGGGGTCACTCAGCCCCAGCATTTT
>TRBJ2-6|TRBV14|few|TRBD1
CASSLLGTVGANVLTF
TGTGCCAGCAGCCTACTAGGGACAGTTGGGGCCAACGTCCTGACTTTC
>TRBJ2-5|TRBV5-1|-|TRBD1
CASSSVTGVETQYF
TGCGCCAGCAGCTCCGTTACAGGGGTAGAGACCCAGTACTTC
>TRBJ1-1|TRBV7-9|few|TRBD1
CASSLLGQGRTEAFF
TGTGCCAGCAGCTTACTCGGACAGGGGAGGACTGAAGCTTTCTTT
>TRBJ1-2|TRBV6-1|-|-
CASSEDNSSYGYTF
TGTGCCAGCAGTGAAGACAACAGTTCCTATGGCTACACCTTC
>TRBJ1-4|TRBV2|few|-
CASSERRLSREKLFF
TGTGCCAGCAGTGAAAGGAGGTTAAGTCGTGAAAAACTGTTTTTT
>TRBJ1-2|TRBV19|-|TRBD1
CASRSGQGIVNYGYTF
TGTGCCAGCCGGTCGGGACAGGGTATCGTTAACTATGGCTACACCTTC
>TRBJ2-3|TRBV5-6|-|TRBD2
CASSLWSGRGTDTQYF
TGTGCCAGCAGCTTGTGGAGCGGGAGGGGCACAGATACGCAGTATTTT
>TRBJ2-7|TRBV18|-|-
CASSPSLSVLPYEQYF
TGTGCCAGCTCACCATCTCTATCGGTGCTCCCCTACGAGCAGTACTTC
>TRBJ2-2|TRBV18|once|-
CASSRDSTGELFF
TGTGCCAGCTCCCGGGACTCCACCGGGGAGCTGTTTTTT
>TRBJ1-1|TRBV10-3|-|TRBD1
CASTPGTGGGGNTEAFF
TGTGCCAGCACCCCAGGGACAGGGGGCGGGGGAAACACTGAAGCTTTCTTT
>TRBJ1-5|TRBV6-1|-|-
CASTGVNSNQPQHF
TGTGCCAGCACAGGGGTTAATAGCAATCAGCCCCAGCATTTT
>TRBJ2-5|TRBV5-1|-|TRBD2
CASSWTSGETQYF
TGCGCCAGCAGCTGGACTAGCGGAGAGACCCAGTACTTC
>TRBJ1-5|TRBV19|-|-
CASSNQGYSNQPQHF
TGTGCCAGTAGTAATCAGGGGTATAGCAATCAGCCCCAGCATTTT
>TRBJ2-1|TRBV11-2|-|TRBD2
CASSARTSGSNEQFF
TGTGCCAGCAGCGCGCGGACTAGCGGGAGCAATGAGCAGTTCTTC
>TRBJ2-6|TRBV27|few|-
CASRLQGSGANGLTF
TGTGCCAGCAGACTACAGGGTTCTGGGGCCAACGGCCTGACTTTC
>TRBJ2-7|TRBV29-1|-|TRBD1
CSVGTGSGEQYF
TGCAGCGTTGGGACAGGTTCGGGCGAGCAGTACTTC
>TRBJ1-5|TRBV30|-|-
CAWSVRGGQPQHF
TGTGCCTGGAGTGTGAGAGGAGGGCAGCCCCAGCATTTT
>TRBJ2-2|TRBV27|-|-
CASSLQSGRDTGELFF
TGTGCCAGCAGTTTGCAAAGCGGACGAGACACCGGGGAGCTGTTTTTT
>TRBJ1-2|TRBV6-1|-|-
CASTTRGAERNGYTF
TGTGCCAGCACCACACGGGGAGCGGAACGCAATGGCTACACCTTC
>TRBJ1-2|TRBV6-1|-|-
CASSVGTRNYGYTF
TGTGCCAGCAGTGTTGGGACACGAAACTATGGCTACACCTTC
>TRBJ2-3|TRBV28|-|-
CASSSSGDTQYF
TGTGCCAGCAGTTCCTCGGGAGATACGCAGTATTTT
>TRBJ2-4|TRBV29-1|-|-
CSVTLAGKNIQYF
TGCAGCGTTACACTAGCAGGCAAAAACATTCAGTACTTC
>TRBJ1-4|TRBV10-3|-|-
CAISDGEQGAEKLFF
TGTGCCATCAGTGATGGGGAACAGGGCGCCGAAAAACTGTTTTTT
>TRBJ2-3|TRBV29-1|-|TRBD2
CSLSSGAVDTQYF
TGCAGCCTCTCTAGCGGAGCGGTGGATACGCAGTATTTT
>TRBJ2-5|TRBV11-1|-|TRBD2
CASSLASGAQETQYF
TGTGCCAGCAGCTTAGCTAGCGGGGCACAAGAGACCCAGTACTTC
>TRBJ1-5|TRBV29-1|-|-
CSAAGDSNQPQHF
TGCAGCGCTGCAGGGGATAGCAATCAGCCCCAGCATTTT
>TRBJ2-3|TRBV6-4|once|-
CASSESGVVDTQYF
TGTGCCAGCAGTGAGTCGGGAGTCGTAGATACGCAGTATTTT
>TRBJ2-5|TRBV6-5|few|TRBD1
CASSYSRTGQETQYF
TGTGCCAGCAGTTACTCCAGGACAGGCCAAGAGACCCAGTACTTC
>TRBJ2-2|TRBV5-1|-|TRBD1
CASSFQGAGELFF
TGCGCCAGCAGCTTTCAGGGGGCCGGGGAGCTGTTTTTT
>TRBJ2-7|TRBV7-2|-|-
CASSPDHTALSYEQYF
TGTGCCAGCAGCCCAGATCACACAGCCCTCTCCTACGAGCAGTACTTC
>TRBJ2-1|TRBV6-1|once|TRBD2
CASGGTSVDNEQFF
TGTGCCAGCGGCGGGACTAGCGTTGACAATGAGCAGTTCTTC
>TRBJ2-4|TRBV9|-|-
CASSIRGDAAKNIQYF
TGTGCCAGCAGCATCAGGGGGGATGCGGCCAAAAACATTCAGTACTTC
>TRBJ1-1|TRBV27|-|-
CASRQGHLNTEAFF
TGTGCCAGCAGGCAGGGACACTTAAACACTGAAGCTTTCTTT
>TRBJ1-4|TRBV30|-|TRBD1
CAWSPGGWEKLFF
TGTGCCTGGAGTCCAGGGGGATGGGAAAAACTGTTTTTT
>TRBJ2-7|TRBV9|-|TRBD2
CASSPPSGRAYEQYF
TGTGCCAGCAGCCCCCCTAGCGGGAGGGCCTACGAGCAGTACTTC
>TRBJ1-2|TRBV28|-|TRBD1
CASGAGGAYGYTF
TGTGCCAGCGGCGCAGGGGGCGCCTATGGCTACACCTTC
>TRBJ2-1|TRBV28|-|-
CASSPSGDPPNEQFF
TGTGCCAGCAGTCCCTCAGGCGACCCGCCCAATGAGCAGTTCTTC
>TRBJ1-2|TRBV4-1|few|TRBD1
CASSQGQETSYGYTF
TGCGCCAGCAGCCAGGGACAGGAGACTTCCTATGGCTACACCTTC
>TRBJ1-1|TRBV28|-|-
CASTLDSTNTEAFF
TGTGCCAGCACCTTAGACAGCACCAACACTGAAGCTTTCTTT
>TRBJ1-6|TRBV6-5|-|-
CASTLSASYYSPLHF
TGTGCCAGCACCCTCAGCGCATCATACTATTCACCCCTCCACTTT
>TRBJ2-1|TRBV9|-|-
CASSVGVTENNEQFF
TGTGCCAGCAGCGTAGGGGTGACAGAGAACAATGAGCAGTTCTTC
>TRBJ2-1|TRBV28|once|-
CASSFSTSYNEQFF
TGTGCCAGCAGTTTTTCTACCTCCTACAATGAGCAGTTCTTC
>TRBJ2-7|TRBV21-1|-|-
CASSKGLAGTEQYF
TGTGCCAGCAGCAAAGGGCTAGCGGGAACCGAGCAGTACTTC
>TRBJ1-5|TRBV12-5|-|-
CASGLGGLGNQPQHF
TGTGCTAGTGGTTTGGGGGGGCTCGGCAATCAGCCCCAGCATTTT
>TRBJ2-2|TRBV28|-|TRBD2
CASATSGPTTGELFF
TGTGCCAGCGCCACTAGCGGGCCTACCACCGGGGAGCTGTTTTTT
>TRBJ2-7|TRBV29-1|-|TRBD1
CSVYWTGTYEQYF
TGCAGCGTTTACTGGACAGGGACCTACGAGCAGTACTTC
>TRBJ1-1|TRBV27|-|-
CASSLEGMNTEAFF
TGTGCCAGCAGTTTAGAGGGTATGAACACTGAAGCTTTCTTT
>TRBJ1-3|TRBV28|-|-
CASSLRQISGNTIYF
TGTGCCAGCAGTTTACGACAGATCTCTGGAAACACCATATATTTT
>TRBJ2-7|TRBV7-9|-|-
CSSSFPSGEQYF
TGTTCCAGCAGCTTCCCGAGCGGCGAGCAGTACTTC